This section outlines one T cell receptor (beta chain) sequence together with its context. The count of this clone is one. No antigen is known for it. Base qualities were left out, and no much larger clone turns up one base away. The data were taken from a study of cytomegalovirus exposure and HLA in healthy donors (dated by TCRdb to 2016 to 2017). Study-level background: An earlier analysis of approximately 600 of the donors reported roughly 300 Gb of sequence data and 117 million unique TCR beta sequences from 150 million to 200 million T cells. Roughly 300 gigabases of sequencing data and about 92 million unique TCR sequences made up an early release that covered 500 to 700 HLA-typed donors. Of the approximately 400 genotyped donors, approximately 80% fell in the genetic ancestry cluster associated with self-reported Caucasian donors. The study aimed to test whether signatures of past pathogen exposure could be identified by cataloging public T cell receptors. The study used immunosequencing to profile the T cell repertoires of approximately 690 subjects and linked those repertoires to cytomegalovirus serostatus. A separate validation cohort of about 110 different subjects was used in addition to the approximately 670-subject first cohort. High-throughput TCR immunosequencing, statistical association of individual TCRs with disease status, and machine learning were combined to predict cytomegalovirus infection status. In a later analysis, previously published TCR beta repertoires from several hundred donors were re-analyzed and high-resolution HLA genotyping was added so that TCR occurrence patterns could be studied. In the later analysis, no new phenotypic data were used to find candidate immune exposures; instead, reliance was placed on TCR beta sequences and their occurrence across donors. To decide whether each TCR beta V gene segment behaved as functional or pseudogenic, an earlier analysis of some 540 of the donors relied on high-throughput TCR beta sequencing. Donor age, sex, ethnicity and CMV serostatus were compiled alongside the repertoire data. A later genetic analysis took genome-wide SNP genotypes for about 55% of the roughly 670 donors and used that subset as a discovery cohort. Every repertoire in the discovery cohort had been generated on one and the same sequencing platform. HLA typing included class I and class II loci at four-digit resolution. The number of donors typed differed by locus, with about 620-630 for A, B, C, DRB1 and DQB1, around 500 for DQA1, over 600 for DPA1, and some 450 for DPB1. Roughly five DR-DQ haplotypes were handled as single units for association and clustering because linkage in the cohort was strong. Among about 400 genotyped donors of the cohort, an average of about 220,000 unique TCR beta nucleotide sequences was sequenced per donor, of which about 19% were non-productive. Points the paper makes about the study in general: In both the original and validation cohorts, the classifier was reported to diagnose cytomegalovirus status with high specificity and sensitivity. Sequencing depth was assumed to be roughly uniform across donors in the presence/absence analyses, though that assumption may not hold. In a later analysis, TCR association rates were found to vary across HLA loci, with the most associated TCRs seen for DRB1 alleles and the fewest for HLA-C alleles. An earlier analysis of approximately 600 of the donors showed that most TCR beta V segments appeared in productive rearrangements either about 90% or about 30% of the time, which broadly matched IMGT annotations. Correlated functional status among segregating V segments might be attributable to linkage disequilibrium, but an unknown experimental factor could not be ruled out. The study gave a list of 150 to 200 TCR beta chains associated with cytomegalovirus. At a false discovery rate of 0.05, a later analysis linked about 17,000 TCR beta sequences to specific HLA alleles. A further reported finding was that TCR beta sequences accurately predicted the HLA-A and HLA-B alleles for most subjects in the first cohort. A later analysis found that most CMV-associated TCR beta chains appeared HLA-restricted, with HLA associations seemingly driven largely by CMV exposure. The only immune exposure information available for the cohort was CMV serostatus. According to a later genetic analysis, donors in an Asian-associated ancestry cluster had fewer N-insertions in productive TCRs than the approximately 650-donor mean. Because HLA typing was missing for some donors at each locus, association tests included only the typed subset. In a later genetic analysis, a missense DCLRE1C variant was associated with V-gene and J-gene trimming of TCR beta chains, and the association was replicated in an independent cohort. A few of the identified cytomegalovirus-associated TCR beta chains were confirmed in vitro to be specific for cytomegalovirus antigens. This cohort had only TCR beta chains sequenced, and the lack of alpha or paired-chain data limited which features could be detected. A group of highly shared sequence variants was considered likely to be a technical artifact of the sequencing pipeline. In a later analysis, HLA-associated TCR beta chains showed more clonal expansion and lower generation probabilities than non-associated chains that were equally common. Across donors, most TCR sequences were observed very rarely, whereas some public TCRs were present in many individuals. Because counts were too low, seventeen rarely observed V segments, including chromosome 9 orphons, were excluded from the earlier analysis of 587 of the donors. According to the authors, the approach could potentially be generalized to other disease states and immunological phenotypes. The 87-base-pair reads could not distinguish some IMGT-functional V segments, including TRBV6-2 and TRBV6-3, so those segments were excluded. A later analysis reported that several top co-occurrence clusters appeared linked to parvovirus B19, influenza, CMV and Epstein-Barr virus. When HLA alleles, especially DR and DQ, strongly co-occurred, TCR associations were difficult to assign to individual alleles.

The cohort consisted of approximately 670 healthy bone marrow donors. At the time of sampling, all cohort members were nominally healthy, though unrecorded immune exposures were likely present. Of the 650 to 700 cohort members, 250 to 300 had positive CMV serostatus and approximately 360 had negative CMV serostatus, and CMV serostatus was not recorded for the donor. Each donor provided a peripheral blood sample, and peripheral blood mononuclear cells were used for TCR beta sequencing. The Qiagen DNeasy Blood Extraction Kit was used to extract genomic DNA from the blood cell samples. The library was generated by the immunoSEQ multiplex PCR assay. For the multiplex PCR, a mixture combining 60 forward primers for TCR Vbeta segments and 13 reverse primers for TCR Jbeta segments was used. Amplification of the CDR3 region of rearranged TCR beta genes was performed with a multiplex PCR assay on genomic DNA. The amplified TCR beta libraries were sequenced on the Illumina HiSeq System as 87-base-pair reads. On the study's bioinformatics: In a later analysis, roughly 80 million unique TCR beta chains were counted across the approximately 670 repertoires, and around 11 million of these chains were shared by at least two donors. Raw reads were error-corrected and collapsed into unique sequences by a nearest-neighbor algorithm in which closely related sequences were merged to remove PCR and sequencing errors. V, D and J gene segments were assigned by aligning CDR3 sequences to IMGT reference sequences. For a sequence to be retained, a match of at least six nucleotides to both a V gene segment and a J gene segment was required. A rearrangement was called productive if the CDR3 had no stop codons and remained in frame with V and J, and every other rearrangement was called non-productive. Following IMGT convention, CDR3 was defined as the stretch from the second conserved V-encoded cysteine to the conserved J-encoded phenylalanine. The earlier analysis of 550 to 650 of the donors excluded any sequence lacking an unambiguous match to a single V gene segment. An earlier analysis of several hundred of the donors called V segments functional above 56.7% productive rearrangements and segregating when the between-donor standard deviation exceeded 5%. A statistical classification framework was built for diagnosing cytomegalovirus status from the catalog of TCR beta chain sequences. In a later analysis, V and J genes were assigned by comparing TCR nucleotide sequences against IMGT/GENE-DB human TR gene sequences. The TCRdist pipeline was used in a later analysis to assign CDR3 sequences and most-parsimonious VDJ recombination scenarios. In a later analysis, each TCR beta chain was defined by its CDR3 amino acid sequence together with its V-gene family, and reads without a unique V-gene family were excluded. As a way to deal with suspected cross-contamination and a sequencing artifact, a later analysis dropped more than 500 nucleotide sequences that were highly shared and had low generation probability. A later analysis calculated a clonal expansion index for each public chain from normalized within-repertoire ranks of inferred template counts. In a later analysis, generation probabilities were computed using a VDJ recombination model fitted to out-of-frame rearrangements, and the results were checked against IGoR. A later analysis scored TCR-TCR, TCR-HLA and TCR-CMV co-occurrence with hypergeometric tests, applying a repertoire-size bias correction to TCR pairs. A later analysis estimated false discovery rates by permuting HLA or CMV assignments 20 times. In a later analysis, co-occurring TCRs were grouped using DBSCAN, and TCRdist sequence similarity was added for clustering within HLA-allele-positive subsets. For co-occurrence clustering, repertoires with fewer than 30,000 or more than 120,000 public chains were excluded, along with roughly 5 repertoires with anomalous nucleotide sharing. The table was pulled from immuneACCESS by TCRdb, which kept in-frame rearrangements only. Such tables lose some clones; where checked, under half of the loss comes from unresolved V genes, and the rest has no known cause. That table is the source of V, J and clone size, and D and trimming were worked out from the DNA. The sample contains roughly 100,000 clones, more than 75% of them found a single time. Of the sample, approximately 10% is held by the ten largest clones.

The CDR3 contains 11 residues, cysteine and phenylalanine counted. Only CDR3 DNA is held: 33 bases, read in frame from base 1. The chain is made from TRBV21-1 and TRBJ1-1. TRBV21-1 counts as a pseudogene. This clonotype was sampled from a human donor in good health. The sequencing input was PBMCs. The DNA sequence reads TGTGCCAGCAGCACCTCGGGTGGGGCTTTCTTT. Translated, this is CASSTSGGAFF.